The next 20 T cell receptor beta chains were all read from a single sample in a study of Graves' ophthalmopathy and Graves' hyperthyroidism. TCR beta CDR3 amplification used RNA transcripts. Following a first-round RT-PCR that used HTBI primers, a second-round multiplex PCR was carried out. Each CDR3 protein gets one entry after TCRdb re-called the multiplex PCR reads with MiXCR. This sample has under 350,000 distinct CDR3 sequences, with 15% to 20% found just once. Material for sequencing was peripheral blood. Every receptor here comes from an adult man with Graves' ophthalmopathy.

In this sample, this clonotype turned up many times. CDR3 nucleotide sequence: TGTGCCAGCACCGGAAGACTAGCGGGAGCGCGCGAGCAGTACTTC. Its translation is CASTGRLAGAREQYF. The rearrangement uses TRBV13 and TRBJ2-7, with 12 bases aligning to TRBD2. This CDR3 has 15 amino acids. The V segment lost 7 bases and the J segment 6 bases; nucleotides outside the gene matches: 10. Looked up from germline, CDR1 is PRHDT and CDR2 is FYEKMQ (reference sequence).

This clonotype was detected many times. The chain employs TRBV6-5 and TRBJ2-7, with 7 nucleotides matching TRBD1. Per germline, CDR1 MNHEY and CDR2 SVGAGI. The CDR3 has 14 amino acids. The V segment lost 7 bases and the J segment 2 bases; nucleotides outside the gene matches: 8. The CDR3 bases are TGTGCCAGCAAAGACAGGGTCGTTGCCTACGAGCAGTACTTC. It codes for CASKDRVVAYEQYF.

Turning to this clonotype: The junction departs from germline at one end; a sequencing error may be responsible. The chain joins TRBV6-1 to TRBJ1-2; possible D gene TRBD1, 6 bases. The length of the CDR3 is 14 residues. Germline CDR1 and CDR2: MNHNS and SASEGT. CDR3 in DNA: TGTGCCAGCATTCCGGTCTCCAGGGGCTATGGCTACATCTTC. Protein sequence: CASIPVSRGYGYIF.

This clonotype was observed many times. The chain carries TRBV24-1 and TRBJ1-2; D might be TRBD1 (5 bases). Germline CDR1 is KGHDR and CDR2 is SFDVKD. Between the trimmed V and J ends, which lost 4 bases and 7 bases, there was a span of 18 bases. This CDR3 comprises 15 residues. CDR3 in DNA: TGTGCCACCAGTGACCGCAGGATGGCCAGGGTTGGCTACACCTTC. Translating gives CATSDRRMARVGYTF.

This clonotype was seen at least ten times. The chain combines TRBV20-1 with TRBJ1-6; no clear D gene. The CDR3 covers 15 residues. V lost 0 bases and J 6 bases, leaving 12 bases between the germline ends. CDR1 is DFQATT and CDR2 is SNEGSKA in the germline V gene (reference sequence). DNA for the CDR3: TGCAGTGCTAGAGATGGGAGGCCCGGTAATTCACCCCTCCACTTT. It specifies CSARDGRPGNSPLHF.

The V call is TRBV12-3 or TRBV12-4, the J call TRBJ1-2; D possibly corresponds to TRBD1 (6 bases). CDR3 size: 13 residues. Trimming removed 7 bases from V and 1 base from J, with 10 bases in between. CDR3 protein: CASTIQGNYGYTF. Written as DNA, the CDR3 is TGTGCCAGCACCATACAGGGTAACTATGGCTACACCTTC.

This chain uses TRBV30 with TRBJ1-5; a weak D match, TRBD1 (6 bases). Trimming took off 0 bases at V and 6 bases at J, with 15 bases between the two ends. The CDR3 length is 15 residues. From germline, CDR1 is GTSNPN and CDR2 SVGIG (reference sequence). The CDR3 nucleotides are TGTGCCTGGAGTGTACCTAGGGGGACTCCTCAGCCCCAGCATTTT. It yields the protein CAWSVPRGTPQPQHF.

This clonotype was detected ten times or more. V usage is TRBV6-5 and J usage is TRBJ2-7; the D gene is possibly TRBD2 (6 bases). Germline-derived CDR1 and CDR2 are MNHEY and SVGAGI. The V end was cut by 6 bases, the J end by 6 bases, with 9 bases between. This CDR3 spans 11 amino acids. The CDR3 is CASRNGGEQYF. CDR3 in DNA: TGTGCCAGCAGAAACGGGGGCGAGCAGTACTTC.

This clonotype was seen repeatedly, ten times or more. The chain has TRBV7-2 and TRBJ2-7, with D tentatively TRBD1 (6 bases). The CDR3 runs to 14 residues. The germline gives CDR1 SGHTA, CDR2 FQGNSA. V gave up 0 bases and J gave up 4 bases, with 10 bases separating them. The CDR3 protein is CASSLAGHIYEQYF. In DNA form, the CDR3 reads TGTGCCAGCAGCTTAGCGGGACATATATACGAGCAGTACTTC.

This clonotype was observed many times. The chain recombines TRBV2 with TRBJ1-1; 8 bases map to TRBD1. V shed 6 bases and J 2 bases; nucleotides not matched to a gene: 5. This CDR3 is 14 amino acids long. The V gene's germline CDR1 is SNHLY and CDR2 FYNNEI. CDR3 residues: CASRVDRGNTEAFF. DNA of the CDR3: TGTGCCAGCAGGGTTGACAGGGGAAACACTGAAGCTTTCTTT.

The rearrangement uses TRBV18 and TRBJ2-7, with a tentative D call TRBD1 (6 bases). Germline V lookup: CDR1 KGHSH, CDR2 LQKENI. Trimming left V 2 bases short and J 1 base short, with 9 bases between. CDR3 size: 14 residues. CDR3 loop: CASSPAQGSYEQYF. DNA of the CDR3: TGTGCCAGCTCACCAGCGCAGGGGTCCTACGAGCAGTACTTC.

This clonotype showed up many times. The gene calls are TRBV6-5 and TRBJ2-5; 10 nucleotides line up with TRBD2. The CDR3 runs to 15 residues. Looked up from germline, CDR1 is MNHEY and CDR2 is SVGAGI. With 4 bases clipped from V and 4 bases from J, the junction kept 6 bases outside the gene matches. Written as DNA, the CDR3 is TGTGCCAGCAGTTCCGCTCGGACTAGCGGAGAGACCCAGTACTTC. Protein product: CASSSARTSGETQYF.

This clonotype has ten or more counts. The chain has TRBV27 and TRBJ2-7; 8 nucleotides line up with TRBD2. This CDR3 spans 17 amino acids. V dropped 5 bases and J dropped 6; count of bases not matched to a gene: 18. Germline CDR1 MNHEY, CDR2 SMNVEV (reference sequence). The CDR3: CASSPRGAGAFRAEQYF. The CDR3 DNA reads TGTGCCAGCAGTCCGAGAGGAGCGGGGGCCTTCAGGGCCGAGCAGTACTTC.

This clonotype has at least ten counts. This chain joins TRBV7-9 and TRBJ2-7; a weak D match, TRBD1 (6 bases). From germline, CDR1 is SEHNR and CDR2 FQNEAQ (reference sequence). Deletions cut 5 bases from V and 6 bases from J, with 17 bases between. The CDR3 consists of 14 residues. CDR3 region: CASSDRDKTFEQYF. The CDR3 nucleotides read TGTGCCAGCAGCGACCGGGACAAGACGTTCGAGCAGTACTTC.

The CDR3 sequence is CASSAGLAAYEQYF. The CDR3 DNA is TGTGCCAGCAGCGCCGGACTAGCGGCATACGAGCAGTACTTC. The chain couples TRBV7-2 to TRBJ2-7; 10 positions match TRBD2. Germline V gene sequence: CDR1 SGHTA, CDR2 FQGNSA. Trimming took 5 bases from V and 4 from J; bases not matched to a gene: 5. The CDR3 runs 14 residues. Full variable domain (remainder filled in from reference TRBV7-2 and TRBJ2-7): GAGVSQSPSNKVTEKGKDVELRCDPISGHTALYWYRQSLGQGLEFLIYFQGNSAPDKSGLPSDRFSAERTGGSVSTLTIQRTQQEDSAVYLCASSAGLAAYEQYFGPGTRLTVT.

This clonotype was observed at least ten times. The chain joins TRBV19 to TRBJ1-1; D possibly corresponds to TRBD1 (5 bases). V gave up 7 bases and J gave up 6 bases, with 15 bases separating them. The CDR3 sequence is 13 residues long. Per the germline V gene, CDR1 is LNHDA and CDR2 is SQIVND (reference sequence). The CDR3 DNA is TGTGCCAGTAAAGGCAGGGCGGCGGCTGAAGCTTTCTTT. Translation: CASKGRAAAEAFF.

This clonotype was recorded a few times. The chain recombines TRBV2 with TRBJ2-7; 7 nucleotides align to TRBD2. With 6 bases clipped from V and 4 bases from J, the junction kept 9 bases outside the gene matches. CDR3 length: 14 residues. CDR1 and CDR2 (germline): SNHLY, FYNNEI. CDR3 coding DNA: TGTGCCAGCAGCGACGATGGCGGGAGATACGAGCAGTACTTC. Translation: CASSDDGGRYEQYF. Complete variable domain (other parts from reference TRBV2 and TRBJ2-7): EPEVTQTPSHQVTQMGQEVILRCVPISNHLYFYWYRQILGQKVEFLVSFYNNEISEKSEIFDDQFSVERPDGSNFTLKIRSTKLEDSAMYFCASSDDGGRYEQYFGPGTRLTVT.

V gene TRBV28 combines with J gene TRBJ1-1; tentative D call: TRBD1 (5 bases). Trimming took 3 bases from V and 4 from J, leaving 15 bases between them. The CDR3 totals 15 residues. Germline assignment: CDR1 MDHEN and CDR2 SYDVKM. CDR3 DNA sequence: TGTGCCAGCAGTTTGATGCGGGGTGGGGCCACTGAAGCTTTCTTT. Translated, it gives CASSLMRGGATEAFF.

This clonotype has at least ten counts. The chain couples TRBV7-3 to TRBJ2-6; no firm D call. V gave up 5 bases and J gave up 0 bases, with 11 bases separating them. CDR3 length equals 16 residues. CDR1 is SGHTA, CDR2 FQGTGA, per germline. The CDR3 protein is CASSPLLGSGANVLTF. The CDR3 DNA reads TGTGCCAGCAGCCCGTTATTGGGCTCTGGGGCCAACGTCCTGACTTTC.

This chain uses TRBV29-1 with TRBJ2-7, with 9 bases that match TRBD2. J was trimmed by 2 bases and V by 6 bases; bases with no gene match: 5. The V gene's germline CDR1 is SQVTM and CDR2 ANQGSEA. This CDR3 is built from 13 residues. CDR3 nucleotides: TGCAGCGTCCGACTAGCGGACCCCTACGAGCAGTACTTC. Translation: CSVRLADPYEQYF.